These 26 T cell receptor beta chains share one sample of origin, sequenced in a study of shared clonotypes between healthy human individuals. Assay used: immunoSEQ multiplex PCR; TCRdb lists only in-frame clones, some missing. This table holds under 2,000,000 clones, about 95% found once. CD45RO-negative, CCR7-selected cells formed the naive CD8 fraction, which excluded terminally differentiated effector memory CD45RA+ cells. The material sequenced was naive CD8+ T cells sorted from blood. The receptors derive from a man in his late teens or twenties in good health.

The J gene is TRBJ1-5, the V gene TRBV19; D is ambiguous. Germline loops: CDR1 LNHDA, CDR2 SQIVND (reference sequence). The CDR3 is 16 residues long. V lost 4 bases and J 2 bases, leaving 15 bases between the germline ends. DNA for the CDR3: TGTGCCAGTAGTAAGGACTTGTCAAGTGGCAATCAGCCCCAGCATTTT. It translates to CASSKDLSSGNQPQHF.

The chain employs TRBV15 and TRBJ2-7, with 7 bases aligning to TRBD2. The CDR3 has 13 residues. J lost 7 bases, V lost 0 bases, and 3 bases had no gene match. Germline lookup yields CDR1 LNHNV and CDR2 YYDKDF (reference sequence). CDR3 DNA: TGTGCCACCAGCAGAGATCGGGGGGTTGAGCAGTACTTC. It translates to CATSRDRGVEQYF.

Details on this clone: Different DNA sequences within this sample yield the same CDR3. The chain combines TRBV27 with TRBJ2-7; 8 positions match TRBD2. V lost 2 bases to trimming and J lost 4 bases; unmatched junction nucleotides: 7. The CDR3 covers 15 residues. Germline CDR1 is MNHEY and CDR2 is SMNVEV (reference sequence). The CDR3 loop is CASSLAGGHSYEQYF. The CDR3 DNA is TGTGCCAGCAGTTTAGCGGGGGGACATTCTTACGAGCAGTACTTC.

Worth noting for this clone: The sample carries other DNA sequences with the same CDR3. The chain couples TRBV9 to TRBJ2-3; TRBD2 aligns across 7 bases. Per the germline V gene, CDR1 is SGDLS and CDR2 is YYNGEE. The CDR3 loop spans 15 amino acids. The J segment lost 6 bases and the V segment lost 0 bases, leaving 7 bases of the junction unmatched. The CDR3 DNA reads TGTGCCAGCAGCGTAGGGGGCGGGAGTGCTGATACGCAGTATTTT. This sequence encodes CASSVGGGSADTQYF.

The V gene is TRBV19, the J gene TRBJ1-2, with D tentatively TRBD1 (5 bases). Germline V gene sequence: CDR1 LNHDA, CDR2 SQIVND (reference sequence). V gave up 3 bases and J gave up 3 bases, with 11 bases separating them. This CDR3 is 14 amino acids long. The CDR3 protein is CASSIGTVDYGYTF. The CDR3 bases are TGTGCCAGTAGTATCGGGACGGTTGACTATGGCTACACCTTC. The full variable domain, its missing parts supplied by reference TRBV19 and TRBJ1-2, is DGGITQSPKYLFRKEGQNVTLSCEQNLNHDAMYWYRQDPGQGLRLIYYSQIVNDFQKGDIAEGYSVSREKKESFPLTVTSAQKNPTAFYLCASSIGTVDYGYTFGSGTRLTVV.

The rearrangement links TRBV6-6 to TRBJ1-1; no firm D call. Per the germline V gene, CDR1 is MNHNY and CDR2 is SVGAGI (reference sequence). CDR3 length equals 13 residues. Deletions cut 6 bases from V and 5 bases from J, with 13 bases between. In nucleotides, the CDR3 is TGTGCCAGCAGACCGCAGCAGGCTACTGAAGCTTTCTTT. Its protein product is CASRPQQATEAFF.

The rearrangement joins TRBV15 to TRBJ2-7; 11 bases agree with TRBD1. Germline V gene data show CDR1 as LNHNV and CDR2 as YYDKDF (reference sequence). The V gene end was trimmed by 1 base and the J gene end by 3 bases; junction bases not matched to a gene: 2. This CDR3 has 15 amino acids. CDR3 protein: CATSRGGQGDYEQYF. The CDR3 DNA is TGTGCCACCAGCAGAGGGGGACAGGGGGACTACGAGCAGTACTTC.

The chain carries TRBV11-2 and TRBJ2-7; TRBD1 aligns across 8 bases. The germline gives CDR1 SGHAT, CDR2 FQNNGV. The CDR3 is 14 residues long. V dropped 6 bases and J dropped 4; count of bases not matched to a gene: 8. The DNA for the CDR3 is TGTGCCAGCAGTGGCCGGGACAGGACTTACGAGCAGTACTTC. Its translation: CASSGRDRTYEQYF.

The gene calls are TRBV2 and TRBJ1-2, with D possibly TRBD1 on 5 matching bases. There are 19 residues in the CDR3. V dropped 7 bases and J dropped 5 bases, with 32 bases sitting between them. Germline-derived CDR1 and CDR2 are SNHLY and FYNNEI. Here the CDR3 DNA reads TGTGCCAGCAAGGCTTCCTCCGGAGCAGGGACGGTATTGCCATATGGCTACACCTTC. It codes for CASKASSGAGTVLPYGYTF.

The rearrangement links TRBV6-1 to TRBJ1-1, with no clear D. CDR3 length: 13 residues. V was shortened by 8 bases and J by 0 bases, with 10 bases between the two germline ends. Germline V CDR1 and CDR2: MNHNS, SASEGT. For the CDR3, the DNA is TGTGCCAGCGGCCTCACCATGAACACTGAAGCTTTCTTT. It is translated as CASGLTMNTEAFF.

The chain carries TRBV4-3 and TRBJ2-7, with TRBD2 matching 9 bases. Germline-derived CDR1 and CDR2 are LGHNA and YSLEER. Trimming removed 1 base from V and 7 bases from J; junction bases left unmatched: 11. The CDR3 length is 16 residues. CDR3 region: CASSQAQTSGGAEQYF. CDR3 in DNA: TGCGCCAGCAGCCAAGCACAGACTAGCGGAGGGGCTGAGCAGTACTTC.

The J gene is TRBJ1-2, the V gene TRBV10-2; D perhaps matches TRBD1 (5 bases). The CDR3 is 17 amino acids. The V and J ends lost 9 bases and 4 bases respectively, with 27 bases between them. The germline gives CDR1 WSHSY, CDR2 SAAADI. The CDR3 loop reads CASSGHSGPMPGYGYTF. In nucleotides, the CDR3 is TGCGCCAGTTCTGGGCACTCGGGACCAATGCCTGGCTATGGCTACACCTTC.

The V gene is TRBV5-4, the J gene TRBJ2-5; D remains ambiguous. In germline, CDR1 is SGHNT, CDR2 YYREEE (reference sequence). This CDR3 region has 12 residues. V was trimmed by 0 bases and J by 1 base, leaving 1 base between them. DNA for the CDR3: TGTGCCAGCAGCTTGGCCCAAGAGACCCAGTACTTC. Encoded protein: CASSLAQETQYF. Full variable domain (rest looked up from reference TRBV5-4 and TRBJ2-5): ETGVTQSPTHLIKTRGQQVTLRCSSQSGHNTVSWYQQALGQGPQFIFQYYREEENGRGNFPPRFSGLQFPNYSSELNVNALELDDSALYLCASSLAQETQYFGPGTRLLVL.

In regard to this clone: Other nucleotide sequences in the sample specify the same CDR3. The chain combines TRBV27 with TRBJ1-1; D is uncertain. The germline gives CDR1 MNHEY, CDR2 SMNVEV (reference sequence). The CDR3 is 13 amino acids. Trimming pared 4 bases from V and 0 bases from J, leaving 6 bases between. CDR3 sequence reads: CASSWGMNTEAFF. DNA for the CDR3: TGTGCCAGCAGTTGGGGTATGAACACTGAAGCTTTCTTT.

This chain links TRBV11-2 with TRBJ1-6, with D possibly TRBD1 on 6 matching bases. V lost 6 bases and J 0 bases, leaving 12 bases between the germline ends. The CDR3 contains 16 residues. The V gene's germline CDR1 is SGHAT and CDR2 FQNNGV. The CDR3 DNA reads as TGTGCCAGCAGTCATACAGGGAGCTCCTATAATTCACCCCTCCACTTT. This gives the protein CASSHTGSSYNSPLHF. Filled out from reference TRBV11-2 and TRBJ1-6, the complete variable domain reads EAGVAQSPRYKIIEKRQSVAFWCNPISGHATLYWYQQILGQGPKLLIQFQNNGVVDDSQLPKDRFSAERLKGVDSTLKIQPAKLEDSAVYLCASSHTGSSYNSPLHFGNGTRLTVT.

This clone was recorded once. This sequence joins TRBV30 and TRBJ2-3; D is uncertain. Trimming stripped 1 base from V and 0 bases from J, with 5 bases between. CDR3 length: 13 amino acids. The germline V gene has CDR1 GTSNPN and CDR2 SVGIG (reference sequence). The CDR3 bases are TGTGCCTGGAGTGGGTTTAGCACAGATACGCAGTATTTT. Protein: CAWSGFSTDTQYF. Variable domain in full (rest from reference TRBV30 and TRBJ2-3): SQTIHQWPATLVQPVGSPLSLECTVEGTSNPNLYWYRQAAGRGLQLLFYSVGIGQISSEVPQNLSASRPQDRQFILSSKKLLLSDSGFYLCAWSGFSTDTQYFGPGTRLTVL.

The chain recombines TRBV19 with TRBJ2-1; the D is unclear. CDR3 length: 15 residues. The V gene's germline CDR1 is LNHDA and CDR2 SQIVND (reference sequence). V dropped 9 bases and J dropped 6 bases, with 21 bases sitting between them. This chain's CDR3 is CASTAAPGPLNEQFF. The CDR3 DNA reads TGTGCCAGCACCGCCGCCCCCGGCCCTCTCAATGAGCAGTTCTTC. Complete variable domain (other parts from reference TRBV19 and TRBJ2-1): DGGITQSPKYLFRKEGQNVTLSCEQNLNHDAMYWYRQDPGQGLRLIYYSQIVNDFQKGDIAEGYSVSREKKESFPLTVTSAQKNPTAFYLCASTAAPGPLNEQFFGPGTRLTVL.

This chain connects TRBV5-1 to TRBJ1-5, with D unresolved. Trimming took off 0 bases at V and 6 bases at J, with 19 bases between the two ends. Germline values: CDR1 SGHRS, CDR2 YFSETQ. The CDR3 is made up of 17 amino acids. The CDR3 loop is CASSLAPLTEGGQPQHF. The CDR3 DNA is TGCGCCAGCAGCTTGGCCCCCTTGACGGAAGGAGGTCAGCCCCAGCATTTT.

This sequence joins TRBV5-6 and TRBJ2-7, with 9 nucleotides matching TRBD1. The CDR3 loop spans 16 amino acids. V gave up 4 bases and J gave up 3 bases; unmatched junction bases: 11. Germline CDR1 and CDR2: SGHDT and YYEEEE. DNA for the CDR3: TGTGCCAGCAGCAACGACAGGGGGATGGGACTCTACGAGCAGTACTTC. This codes for CASSNDRGMGLYEQYF.

V usage is TRBV30 and J usage is TRBJ2-5; D not resolved. Trimming stripped 1 base from V and 5 bases from J, with 11 bases between. CDR3 length: 13 amino acids. The germline V gene encodes CDR1 GTSNPN and CDR2 SVGIG (reference sequence). CDR3: CAWSGHPAETQYF. Here the CDR3 DNA reads TGTGCCTGGAGTGGACACCCCGCGGAGACCCAGTACTTC.

This clone has just one count. At the DNA level, this CDR3 is encoded by other sequences in the same sample as well. V is TRBV6-1 and J is TRBJ2-7; no clear D. This CDR3 is 13 amino acids long. The V end lost 0 bases, the J end lost 2 bases, and 5 bases lay between the germline ends. Germline CDR1 reads MNHNS; CDR2 reads SASEGT. Here the CDR3 DNA reads TGTGCCAGCAGTGAAGCAGGGACCTACGAGCAGTACTTC. It encodes CASSEAGTYEQYF.

The rearrangement uses TRBV7-9 and TRBJ1-4, with 8 positions matching TRBD1. The CDR3 runs 15 residues. J gave up 4 bases and V 3 bases, and 4 bases lay outside the gene matches. Germline-derived CDR1 and CDR2 are SEHNR and FQNEAQ (reference sequence). As DNA, the CDR3 is TGTGCCAGCAGCTTCGGACAGGGTTTTAATGAAAAACTGTTTTTT. Translation: CASSFGQGFNEKLFF.

Concerning this clone itself: Distinct nucleotide sequences in the sample also encode this CDR3. The V gene is TRBV4-1, the J gene TRBJ2-2; no clear D. Germline loops: CDR1 MGHRA, CDR2 YSYEKL. Trimming pared 1 base from V and 0 bases from J, leaving 3 bases between. This CDR3 is built from 14 residues. The CDR3 DNA reads as TGCGCCAGCAGCCAAGTCGCGAACACCGGGGAGCTGTTTTTT. Amino acid sequence: CASSQVANTGELFF.

The gene calls are TRBV27 and TRBJ2-2; tentative D call: TRBD1 (5 bases). The CDR3 has 13 residues. Per germline, CDR1 MNHEY and CDR2 SMNVEV (reference sequence). The V end lost 4 bases, the J end lost 6 bases, and 9 bases lay between the germline ends. CDR3 loop: CASSYRSAGELFF. The CDR3 nucleotides are TGTGCCAGCAGTTACAGGTCAGCCGGGGAGCTGTTTTTT.

This chain uses TRBV27 with TRBJ2-2; tentative D call: TRBD1 (5 bases). The CDR3 runs to 18 residues. The V gene's germline CDR1 is MNHEY and CDR2 SMNVEV (reference sequence). Trimming pared 2 bases from V and 3 bases from J, leaving 19 bases between. CDR3 coding DNA: TGTGCCAGCAGTTTACCCCCCCTGGTCGCAGGGCACACCGGGGAGCTGTTTTTT. Translated, it gives CASSLPPLVAGHTGELFF.

The chain carries TRBV7-9 and TRBJ1-6; the D is unclear. There are 16 residues in the CDR3. The V gene lost 6 bases and the J gene lost 14 bases, with 26 bases spanning the gap. CDR1 is SEHNR, CDR2 FQNEAQ, per germline (reference sequence). The CDR3 coding sequence is TGTGCCAGCAGAAGAGGTGGTGCGGGTCCAGAGAAGGCCCTCCACTTT. Translation gives CASRRGGAGPEKALHF.